This TCR beta chain came from a study of cytomegalovirus exposure and HLA in healthy donors. Broader study findings: The classifier, whose performance was assessed in both the original and validation cohorts, reportedly diagnosed cytomegalovirus status with high specificity and sensitivity. Investigators reported 150 to 200 TCR beta chains as tied to cytomegalovirus.

Assay used: immunoSEQ multiplex PCR; TCRdb lists only in-frame clones, some missing. The sample yields 98,000 or so clones, approximately 85% seen once. CDR3 length: 15 residues. The V and J ends lost 5 bases and 4 bases respectively, with 17 bases between them. Per the germline V gene, CDR1 is SGHNT and CDR2 is YENEEA. Turning to this clone: Antigen specificity is unknown.

J is TRBJ1-2 and V is TRBV11-3; maybe TRBD1 (6 bases). The source of this sequence is a woman under 30 in good health and CMV-seronegative. The sequencing input was PBMCs. The DNA of the CDR3 is TGTGCCAGCAGCGTTACACTGGAGACAGGCTATGGCTACACCTTC. It specifies CASSVTLETGYGYTF.